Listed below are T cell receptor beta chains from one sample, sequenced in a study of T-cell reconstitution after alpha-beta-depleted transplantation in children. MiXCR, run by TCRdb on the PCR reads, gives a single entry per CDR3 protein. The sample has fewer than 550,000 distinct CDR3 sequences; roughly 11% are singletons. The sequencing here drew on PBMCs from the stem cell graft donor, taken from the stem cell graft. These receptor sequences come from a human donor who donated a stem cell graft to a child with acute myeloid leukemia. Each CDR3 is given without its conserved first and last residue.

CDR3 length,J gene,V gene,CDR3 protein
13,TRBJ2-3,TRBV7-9,ASRYSGAVTDTQY
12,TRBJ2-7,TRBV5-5,ASSLARQINEQY
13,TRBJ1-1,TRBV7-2,ASSRRGLLGTEAF
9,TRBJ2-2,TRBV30,AWSDAGELF
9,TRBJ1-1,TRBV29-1,SVRGPFEAF
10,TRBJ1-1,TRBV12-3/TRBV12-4,ASSPQGYEAF
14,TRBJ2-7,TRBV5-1,ASSLDSGLAGYEQY
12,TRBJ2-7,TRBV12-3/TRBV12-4,ASSFLNVGGEQY
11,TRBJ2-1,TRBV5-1,ASSPGLAYEQF
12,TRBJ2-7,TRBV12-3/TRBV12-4,ASSLLGRSYEQY
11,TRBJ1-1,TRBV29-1,SVRTDGNTEAF
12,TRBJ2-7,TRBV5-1,ASSPWGDRDEQY
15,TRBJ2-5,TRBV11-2,ASSQTTGTGRRETQY
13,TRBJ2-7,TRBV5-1,ASSPASGSVGEQY
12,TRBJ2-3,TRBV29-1,SVDTARVGDTQY
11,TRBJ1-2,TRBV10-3,AIIGTGDYGYT
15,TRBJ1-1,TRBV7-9,ASSPNPGQPRGTEAF
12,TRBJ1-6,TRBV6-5,ASSYGQGAQALH
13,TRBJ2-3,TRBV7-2,ASTNYVGAGDTQY
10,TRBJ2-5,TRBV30,AWSTGKETQY
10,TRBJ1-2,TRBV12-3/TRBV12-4,ASSTYRAGYT
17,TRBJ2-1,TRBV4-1,ASSQVWSVPPSSYNEQF
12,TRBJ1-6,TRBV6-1,ASTLTGGEAPLH
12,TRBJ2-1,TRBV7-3,ASSLRREDNEQF
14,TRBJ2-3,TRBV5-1,ASSLGTSGRWDTQY
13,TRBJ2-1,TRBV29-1,SVEGTAPDYNEQF
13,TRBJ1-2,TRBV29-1,SAMEGNLRGYGYT
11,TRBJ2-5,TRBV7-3,ASSRTGGETQY
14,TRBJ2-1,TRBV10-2,ASSESRGLQYNEQF
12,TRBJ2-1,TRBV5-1,ASSPGTGTNEQF
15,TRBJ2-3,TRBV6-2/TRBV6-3,ASSYSTLQLSTDTQY
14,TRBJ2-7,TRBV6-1,ASSEGRGRGNYEQY
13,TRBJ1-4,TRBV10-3,AISESTGVVEKLF
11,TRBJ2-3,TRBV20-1,SARLVSTDTQY
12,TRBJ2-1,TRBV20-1,SALAGGPYNEQF
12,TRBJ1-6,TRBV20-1,SARDLRVNSPLH
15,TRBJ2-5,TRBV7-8,ASSSVGTGMYQETQY
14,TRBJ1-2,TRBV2,ASSEATGVRGYGYT
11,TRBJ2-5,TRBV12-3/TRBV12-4,ASSLGGSQTQY
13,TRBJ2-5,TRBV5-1,ASSATGGTQETQY
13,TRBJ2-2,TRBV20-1,SAGQGASNTGELF
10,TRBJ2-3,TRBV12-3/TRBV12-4,ASSFRVDTQY
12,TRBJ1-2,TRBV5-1,ASSLTRTAYGYT
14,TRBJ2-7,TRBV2,ASSGGPGQGSYEQY
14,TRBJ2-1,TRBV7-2,ASSTRGLAGYNEQF
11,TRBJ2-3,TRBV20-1,SVSDGTTDTQY
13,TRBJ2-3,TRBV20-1,SAREIADFTDTQY
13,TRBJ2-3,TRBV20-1,SAAWSETGTDTQY
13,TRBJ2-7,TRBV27,ASTKTGAPPYEQY
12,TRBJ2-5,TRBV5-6,ASSMTGFQETQY
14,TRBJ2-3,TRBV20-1,SARDGASGNTDTQY
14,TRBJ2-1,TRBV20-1,SARDPLAGGDNEQF
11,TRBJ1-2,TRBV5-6,ASSRQGTYGYT